The TCR beta chain under discussion was sequenced for a study of control samples from healthy donors and cancer patients. Sequenced by immunoSEQ multiplex PCR; TCRdb stores in-frame clones only, minus some. The table lists around 180,000 clones, around 90% of them singletons. The CDR3 extends over 16 amino acids. Germline V gene sequence: CDR1 KGHDR, CDR2 SFDVKD. Trimming shortened V by 5 bases and J by 2 bases, and 15 bases separated the two germline ends. This clone was detected only a few times. The receptor's source is a woman in her thirties in good health. What was sequenced was blood. The chain uses TRBV24-1 and TRBJ1-5; tentative D call: TRBD1 (6 bases). CDR3 protein: CATSGSPGVGNQPQHF. In DNA, the CDR3 is TGTGCCACCAGTGGGTCCCCAGGGGTCGGCAATCAGCCCCAGCATTTT.